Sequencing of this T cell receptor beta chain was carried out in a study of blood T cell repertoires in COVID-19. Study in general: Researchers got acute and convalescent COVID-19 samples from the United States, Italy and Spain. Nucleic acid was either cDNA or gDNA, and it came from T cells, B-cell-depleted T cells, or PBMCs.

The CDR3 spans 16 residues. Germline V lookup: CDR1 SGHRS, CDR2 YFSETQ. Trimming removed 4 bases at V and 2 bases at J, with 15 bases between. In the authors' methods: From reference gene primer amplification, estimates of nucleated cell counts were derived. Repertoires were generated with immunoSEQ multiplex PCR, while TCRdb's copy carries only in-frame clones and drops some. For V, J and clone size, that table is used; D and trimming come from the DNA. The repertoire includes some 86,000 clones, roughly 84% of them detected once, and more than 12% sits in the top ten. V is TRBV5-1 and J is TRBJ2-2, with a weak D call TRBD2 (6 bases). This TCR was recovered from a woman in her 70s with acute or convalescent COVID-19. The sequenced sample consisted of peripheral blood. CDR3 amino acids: CASSGGGSGNTGELFF. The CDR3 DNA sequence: TGCGCCAGCAGCGGTGGGGGTAGCGGCAACACCGGGGAGCTGTTTTTT.